This T cell receptor (beta chain) originates from a study of T-cell reconstitution after alpha-beta-depleted transplantation in children. Study-level results: In some patients, recipient T cells and intrathymic progenitors surviving conditioning explained high day-60 diversity. Newly made T cells mostly supplied T-cell counts and diversity one year after transplant.

A library of TCRbeta sequences, prepared with unique molecular identifiers, was generated. TCRdb ran MiXCR on the PCR reads and lists one entry per CDR3 protein. The sample has approximately 240,000 distinct CDR3 sequences; about a tenth are singletons. This clonotype was counted many times. The antigen remains undetermined. The CDR3 is 14 residues long. V shed 7 bases and J shed 5 bases, with 14 bases lying between them. Looked up from germline, CDR1 is KGHDR and CDR2 is SFDVKD. The chain recombines TRBV24-1 with TRBJ2-1; tentatively, D is TRBD2 (6 bases). This clonotype originated in a child less than two years old with acute myeloid leukemia, due to receive a stem cell transplant. The sequenced sample was PBMCs, obtained before TCRalphabeta/CD19-depleted stem cell transplant. As DNA, the CDR3 is TGTGCCACCAGCGGGAGCCAGAGGGACAATGAGCAGTTCTTC. Protein product: CATSGSQRDNEQFF.